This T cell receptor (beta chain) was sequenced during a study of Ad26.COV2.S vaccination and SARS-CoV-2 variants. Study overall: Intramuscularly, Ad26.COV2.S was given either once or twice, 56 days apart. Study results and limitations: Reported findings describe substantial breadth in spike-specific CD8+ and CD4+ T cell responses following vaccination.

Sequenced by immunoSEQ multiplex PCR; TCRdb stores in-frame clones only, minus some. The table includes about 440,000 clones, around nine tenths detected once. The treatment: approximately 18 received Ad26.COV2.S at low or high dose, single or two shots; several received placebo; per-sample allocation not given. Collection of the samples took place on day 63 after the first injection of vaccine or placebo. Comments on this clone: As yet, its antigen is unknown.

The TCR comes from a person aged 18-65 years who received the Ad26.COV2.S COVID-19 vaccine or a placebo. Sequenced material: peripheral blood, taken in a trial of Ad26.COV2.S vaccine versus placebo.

This CDR3 is CASGREDSYTF. The CDR3, as DNA: TGTGCCAGCGGGAGGGAGGACAGCTACACCTTC. The genes are TRBV2 and TRBJ1-2; a weak D match, TRBD1 (5 bases). Trimming left V 8 bases short and J 9 bases short, with 13 bases between. This CDR3 is built from 11 residues. Germline CDR1 and CDR2: SNHLY and FYNNEI.